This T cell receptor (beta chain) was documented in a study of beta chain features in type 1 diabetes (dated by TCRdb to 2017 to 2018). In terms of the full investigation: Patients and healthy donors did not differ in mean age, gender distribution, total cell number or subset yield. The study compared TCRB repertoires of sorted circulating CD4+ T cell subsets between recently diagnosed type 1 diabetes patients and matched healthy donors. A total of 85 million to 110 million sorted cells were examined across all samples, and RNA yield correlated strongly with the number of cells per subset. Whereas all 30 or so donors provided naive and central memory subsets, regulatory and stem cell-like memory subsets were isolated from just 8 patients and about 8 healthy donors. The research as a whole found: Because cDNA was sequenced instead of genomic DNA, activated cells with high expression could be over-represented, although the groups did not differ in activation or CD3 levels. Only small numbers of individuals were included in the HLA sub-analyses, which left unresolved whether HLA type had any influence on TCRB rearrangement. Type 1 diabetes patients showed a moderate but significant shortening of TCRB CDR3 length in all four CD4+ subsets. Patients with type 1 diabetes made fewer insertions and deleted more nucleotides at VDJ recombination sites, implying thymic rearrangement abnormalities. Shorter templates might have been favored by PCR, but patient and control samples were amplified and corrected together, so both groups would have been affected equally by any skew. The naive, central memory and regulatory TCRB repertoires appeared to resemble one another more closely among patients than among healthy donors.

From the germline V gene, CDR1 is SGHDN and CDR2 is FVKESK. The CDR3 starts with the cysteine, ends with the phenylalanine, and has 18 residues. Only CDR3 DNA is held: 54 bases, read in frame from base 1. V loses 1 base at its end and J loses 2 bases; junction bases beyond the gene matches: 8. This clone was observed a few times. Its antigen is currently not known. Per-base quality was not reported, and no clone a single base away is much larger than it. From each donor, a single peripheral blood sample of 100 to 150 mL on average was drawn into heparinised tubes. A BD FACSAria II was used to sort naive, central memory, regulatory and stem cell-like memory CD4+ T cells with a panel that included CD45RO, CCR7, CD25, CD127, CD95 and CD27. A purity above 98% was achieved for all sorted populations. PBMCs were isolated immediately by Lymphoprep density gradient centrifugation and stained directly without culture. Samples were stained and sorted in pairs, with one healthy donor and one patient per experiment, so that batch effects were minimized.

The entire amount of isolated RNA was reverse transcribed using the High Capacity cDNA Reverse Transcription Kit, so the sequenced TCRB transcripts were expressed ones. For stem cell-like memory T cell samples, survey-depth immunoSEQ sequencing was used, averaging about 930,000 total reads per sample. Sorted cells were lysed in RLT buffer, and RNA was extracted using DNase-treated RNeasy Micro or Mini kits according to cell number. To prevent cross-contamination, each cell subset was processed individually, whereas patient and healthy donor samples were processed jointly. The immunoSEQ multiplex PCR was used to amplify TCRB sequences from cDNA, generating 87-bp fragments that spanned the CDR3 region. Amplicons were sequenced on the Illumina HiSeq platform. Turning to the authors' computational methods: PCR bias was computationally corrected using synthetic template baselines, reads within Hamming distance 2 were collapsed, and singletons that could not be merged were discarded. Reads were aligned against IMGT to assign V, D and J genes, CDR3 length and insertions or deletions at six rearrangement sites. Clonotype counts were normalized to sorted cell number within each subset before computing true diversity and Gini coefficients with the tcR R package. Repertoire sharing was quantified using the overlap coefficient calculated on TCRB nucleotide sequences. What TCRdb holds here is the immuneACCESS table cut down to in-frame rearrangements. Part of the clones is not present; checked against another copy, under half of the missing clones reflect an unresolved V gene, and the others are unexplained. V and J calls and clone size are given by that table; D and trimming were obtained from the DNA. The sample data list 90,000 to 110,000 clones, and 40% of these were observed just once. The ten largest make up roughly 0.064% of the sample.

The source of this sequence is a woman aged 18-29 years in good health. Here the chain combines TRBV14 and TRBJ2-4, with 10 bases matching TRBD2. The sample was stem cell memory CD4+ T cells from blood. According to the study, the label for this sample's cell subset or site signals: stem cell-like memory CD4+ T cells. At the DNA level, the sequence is TGTGCCAGCAGCCAAGCCCTAGCGGGAGATGGGACCAAAAACATTCAGTACTTC. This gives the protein CASSQALAGDGTKNIQYF.